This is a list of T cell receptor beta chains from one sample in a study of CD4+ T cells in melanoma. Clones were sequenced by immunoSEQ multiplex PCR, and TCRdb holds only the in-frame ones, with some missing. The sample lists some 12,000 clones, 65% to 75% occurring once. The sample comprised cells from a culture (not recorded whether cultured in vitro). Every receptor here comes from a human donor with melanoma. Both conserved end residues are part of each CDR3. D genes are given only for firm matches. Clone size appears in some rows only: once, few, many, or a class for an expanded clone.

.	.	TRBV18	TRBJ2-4	TGTGCCAGCTCACCACCCAACACAAGGTCGGGGGCCAAAAACATTCAGTACTTC	CASSPPNTRSGAKNIQYF
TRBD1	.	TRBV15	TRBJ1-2	TGTGCCACCAGCAGAGACAATTGGGACAGGGATCGTGGCTACACCTTC	CATSRDNWDRDRGYTF
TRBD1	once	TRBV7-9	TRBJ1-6	TGTGCCAGCAGCTTATCAGCGGGACAGGGGAGTTCACCCCTCCACTTT	CASSLSAGQGSSPLHF
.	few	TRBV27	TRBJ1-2	TGTGCCAGCAGTGGGACCACAGGGTCGCGGGGCTACACCTTC	CASSGTTGSRGYTF
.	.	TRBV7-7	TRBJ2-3	TGTGCCAGCAGCCCACTAGTACGGGCAGATACGCAGTATTTT	CASSPLVRADTQYF
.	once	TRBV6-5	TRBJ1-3	TGTGCCAGCAGTTATTTAGGAGCTGGAAACACCATATATTTT	CASSYLGAGNTIYF
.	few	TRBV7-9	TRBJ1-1	TGTGCCAGCACCGCTGGGGGCCGCACTGAAGCTTTCTTT	CASTAGGRTEAFF
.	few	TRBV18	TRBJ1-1	TGTGCCAGCTCACCTTTTCAACAGGGCGGCACTGAAGCTTTCTTT	CASSPFQQGGTEAFF
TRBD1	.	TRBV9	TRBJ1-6	TGTGCCAGCAGCGCGACAGGGATGAGTTCACCCCTCCACTTT	CASSATGMSSPLHF
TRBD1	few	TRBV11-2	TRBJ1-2	TGTGCCAGCAGCGCATCGACAGGGATCTATGGCTACACCTTC	CASSASTGIYGYTF
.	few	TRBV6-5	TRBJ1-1	TGTGCCAGCAGTTACCTCGCGGAAGCTTTCTTT	CASSYLAEAFF
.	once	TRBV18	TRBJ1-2	TGTGCCAGCTCACCTAGTGGCACTTCCTATGGCTACACCTTC	CASSPSGTSYGYTF
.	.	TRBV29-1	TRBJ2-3	TGCAGCGTAGAACCCGGGGACACCTCTACGCAGTATTTT	CSVEPGDTSTQYF
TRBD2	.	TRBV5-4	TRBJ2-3	TGTGCCAGCAGCTTGGGGGGGGGACGCGGGAGGATCACAGATACGCAGTATTTT	CASSLGGGRGRITDTQYF
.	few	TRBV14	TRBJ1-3	TGTGCCAGCAGCCTCGACAGAATCTCTGGAAACACCATATATTTT	CASSLDRISGNTIYF
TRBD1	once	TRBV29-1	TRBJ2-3	TGCAGCGTCGACAGGGGATCTTTGACAGATACGCAGTATTTT	CSVDRGSLTDTQYF
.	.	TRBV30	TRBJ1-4	TGTGCCTGGAGTTCCAGGGATGGAACTAATGAAAAACTGTTTTTT	CAWSSRDGTNEKLFF
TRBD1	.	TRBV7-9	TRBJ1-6	TGTGCCAGCAGCTCTTCTAACAGGGGTTCCTATAATTCACCCCTCCACTTT	CASSSSNRGSYNSPLHF
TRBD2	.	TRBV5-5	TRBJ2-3	TGTGCCAGCAGCCCACGGACTAGCGGAGACACAGATACGCAGTATTTT	CASSPRTSGDTDTQYF
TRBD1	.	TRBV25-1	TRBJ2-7	TGTGCCAGTACAAGGACAGGGAACTACGAGCAGTACTTC	CASTRTGNYEQYF
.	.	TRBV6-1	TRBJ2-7	TGTGCCAGCAGTGAAACCAGCCAGGGCCCCTCCTACGAGCAGTACTTC	CASSETSQGPSYEQYF
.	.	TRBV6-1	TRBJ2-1	TGTGCCAGCAGTGAAAGAGGGTATACCGTCGGTGAGCAGTTCTTC	CASSERGYTVGEQFF
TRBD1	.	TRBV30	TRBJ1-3	TGTGCCATGGGGCAGGGGGCATTGGGAAACACCATATATTTT	CAMGQGALGNTIYF
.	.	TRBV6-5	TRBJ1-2	TGTGCCATCAGTCCGAGGTCACCCCAGGGCTATGGCTACACCTTC	CAISPRSPQGYGYTF
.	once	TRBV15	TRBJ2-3	TGTGCCACCTCCAGGTCCACAGATACGCAGTATTTT	CATSRSTDTQYF
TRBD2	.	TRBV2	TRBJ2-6	TGTGCCAGCAGGGGAGGGGTAGGGGCTGGGGCCAACGTCCTGACTTTC	CASRGGVGAGANVLTF
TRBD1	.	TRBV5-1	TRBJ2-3	TGCGCCAGCAGCTTACCGACAGGGTCCCCCGATACGCAGTATTTT	CASSLPTGSPDTQYF
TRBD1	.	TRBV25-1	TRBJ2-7	TGTGCCAGCAGTGATTCTACCTCACAGGGGAACAAGCAGTACTTC	CASSDSTSQGNKQYF
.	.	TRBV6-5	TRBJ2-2	TGTGCCAGCAGTTACTTCCGACGTTCGACCGGGGAGCTGTTTTTT	CASSYFRRSTGELFF
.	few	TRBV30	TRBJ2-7	TGTGCCTGGAGTGTACCTGGCTACGAGCAGTACTTC	CAWSVPGYEQYF
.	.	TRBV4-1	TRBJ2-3	TGCGCCAGCAGCCAAGAAGAGGGTAGGAAGCCAGATACGCAGTATTTT	CASSQEEGRKPDTQYF
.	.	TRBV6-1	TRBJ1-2	TGTGCCAGCGCGAGGGGGGCTGGGCATGGCTACACCTTC	CASARGAGHGYTF
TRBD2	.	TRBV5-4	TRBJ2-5	TGTGCCAGCAGTCGGACTAGCGGGGGGGCCAACACAGAGACCCAGTACTTC	CASSRTSGGANTETQYF
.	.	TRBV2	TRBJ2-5	TGTGCCAGCACTCTCGAAGAGACCCAGTACTTC	CASTLEETQYF
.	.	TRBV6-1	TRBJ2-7	TGTGCCAGCGGAGGACACTACGAGCAGTACTTC	CASGGHYEQYF
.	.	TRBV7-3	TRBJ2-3	TGTGCCAGCAGCTTAACGGCCGGGGGCTACACAGATACGCAGTATTTT	CASSLTAGGYTDTQYF
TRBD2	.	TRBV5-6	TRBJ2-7	TGTGCCAGCAGCCGGCTCAGCGGGGGGTCCTACGAGCAGTACTTC	CASSRLSGGSYEQYF
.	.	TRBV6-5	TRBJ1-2	TGTGCCAGCAGCTTAAGTGCCGGCGGCTATGGCTACACCTTC	CASSLSAGGYGYTF
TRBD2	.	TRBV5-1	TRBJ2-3	TGCGCCAGCAGATTAGCGGGGCTCACAGATACGCAGTATTTT	CASRLAGLTDTQYF
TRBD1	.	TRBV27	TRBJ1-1	TGTGCCAGCAGAGGGCGGACAGGGCTTGGCGCTGAAGCTTTCTTT	CASRGRTGLGAEAFF
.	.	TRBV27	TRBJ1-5	TGTGCCAGCAGACCTGATACGACAGCGTATAGCAATCAGCCCCAGCATTTT	CASRPDTTAYSNQPQHF
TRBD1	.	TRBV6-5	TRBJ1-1	TGTGCCAGCAGTCAGAGACAGGGCACTGAAGCTTTCTTT	CASSQRQGTEAFF
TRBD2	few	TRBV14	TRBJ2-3	TGTGCCAGCAGCCAGCTGGGACTAGCTAGGAGCACAGATACGCAGTATTTT	CASSQLGLARSTDTQYF